This paragraph covers one T cell receptor beta chain sequence. The data were obtained in a study of monozygotic twins with inflammatory bowel disease. Using TCRalpha and TCRbeta cDNA, the researchers carried out two nested PCRs that lasted around 15 and 9 cycles. Following a re-call of the 5' RACE reads, TCRdb has one entry per CDR3 protein and lacks DNA. The sample table includes 400,000 to 500,000 distinct CDR3 sequences. The V gene's germline CDR1 is SGHNT and CDR2 YYREEE (reference sequence). This CDR3 has 19 amino acids. The V gene is TRBV5-4, the J gene TRBJ1-1; with no DNA, the TCRdb D assignment of TRBD1 cannot be verified. The receptor was isolated from a human donor with ulcerative colitis or Crohn's disease, or a healthy co-twin of an affected twin (not recorded which). Source material: blood. The CDR3 sequence is CASSSSTGGGFTRDTEAFF. The full variable domain, completed using reference TRBV5-4 and TRBJ1-1, is ETGVTQSPTHLIKTRGQQVTLRCSSQSGHNTVSWYQQALGQGPQFIFQYYREEENGRGNFPPRFSGLQFPNYSSELNVNALELDDSALYLCASSSSTGGGFTRDTEAFFGQGTRLTVV.